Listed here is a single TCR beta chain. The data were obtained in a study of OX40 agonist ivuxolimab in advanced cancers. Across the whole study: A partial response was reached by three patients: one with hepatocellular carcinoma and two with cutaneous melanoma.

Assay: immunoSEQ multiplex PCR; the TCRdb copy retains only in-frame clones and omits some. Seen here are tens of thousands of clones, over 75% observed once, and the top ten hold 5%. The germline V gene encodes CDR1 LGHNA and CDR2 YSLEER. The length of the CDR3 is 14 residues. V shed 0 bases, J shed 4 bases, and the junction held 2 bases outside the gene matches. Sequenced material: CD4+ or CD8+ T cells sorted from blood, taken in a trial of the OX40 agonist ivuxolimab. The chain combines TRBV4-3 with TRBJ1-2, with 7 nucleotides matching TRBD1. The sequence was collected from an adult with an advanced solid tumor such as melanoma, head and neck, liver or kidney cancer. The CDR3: CASSQEEGAYGYTF. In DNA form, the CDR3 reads TGCGCCAGCAGCCAAGAGGAGGGGGCCTATGGCTACACCTTC.